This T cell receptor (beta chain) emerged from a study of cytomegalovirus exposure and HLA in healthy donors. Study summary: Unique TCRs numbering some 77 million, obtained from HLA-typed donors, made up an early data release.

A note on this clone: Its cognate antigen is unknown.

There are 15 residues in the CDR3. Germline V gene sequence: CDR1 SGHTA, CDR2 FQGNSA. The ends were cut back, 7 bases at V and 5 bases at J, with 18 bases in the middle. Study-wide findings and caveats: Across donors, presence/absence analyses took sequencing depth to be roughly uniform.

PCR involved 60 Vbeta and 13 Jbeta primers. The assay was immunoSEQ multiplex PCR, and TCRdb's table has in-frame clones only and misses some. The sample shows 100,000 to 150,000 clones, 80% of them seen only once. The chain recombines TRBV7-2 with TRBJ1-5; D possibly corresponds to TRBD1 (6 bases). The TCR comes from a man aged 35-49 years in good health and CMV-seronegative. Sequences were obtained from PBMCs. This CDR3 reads CASNRGGQVDQPQHF. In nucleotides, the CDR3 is TGTGCCAGCAACCGGGGGGGGCAGGTGGATCAGCCCCAGCATTTT.